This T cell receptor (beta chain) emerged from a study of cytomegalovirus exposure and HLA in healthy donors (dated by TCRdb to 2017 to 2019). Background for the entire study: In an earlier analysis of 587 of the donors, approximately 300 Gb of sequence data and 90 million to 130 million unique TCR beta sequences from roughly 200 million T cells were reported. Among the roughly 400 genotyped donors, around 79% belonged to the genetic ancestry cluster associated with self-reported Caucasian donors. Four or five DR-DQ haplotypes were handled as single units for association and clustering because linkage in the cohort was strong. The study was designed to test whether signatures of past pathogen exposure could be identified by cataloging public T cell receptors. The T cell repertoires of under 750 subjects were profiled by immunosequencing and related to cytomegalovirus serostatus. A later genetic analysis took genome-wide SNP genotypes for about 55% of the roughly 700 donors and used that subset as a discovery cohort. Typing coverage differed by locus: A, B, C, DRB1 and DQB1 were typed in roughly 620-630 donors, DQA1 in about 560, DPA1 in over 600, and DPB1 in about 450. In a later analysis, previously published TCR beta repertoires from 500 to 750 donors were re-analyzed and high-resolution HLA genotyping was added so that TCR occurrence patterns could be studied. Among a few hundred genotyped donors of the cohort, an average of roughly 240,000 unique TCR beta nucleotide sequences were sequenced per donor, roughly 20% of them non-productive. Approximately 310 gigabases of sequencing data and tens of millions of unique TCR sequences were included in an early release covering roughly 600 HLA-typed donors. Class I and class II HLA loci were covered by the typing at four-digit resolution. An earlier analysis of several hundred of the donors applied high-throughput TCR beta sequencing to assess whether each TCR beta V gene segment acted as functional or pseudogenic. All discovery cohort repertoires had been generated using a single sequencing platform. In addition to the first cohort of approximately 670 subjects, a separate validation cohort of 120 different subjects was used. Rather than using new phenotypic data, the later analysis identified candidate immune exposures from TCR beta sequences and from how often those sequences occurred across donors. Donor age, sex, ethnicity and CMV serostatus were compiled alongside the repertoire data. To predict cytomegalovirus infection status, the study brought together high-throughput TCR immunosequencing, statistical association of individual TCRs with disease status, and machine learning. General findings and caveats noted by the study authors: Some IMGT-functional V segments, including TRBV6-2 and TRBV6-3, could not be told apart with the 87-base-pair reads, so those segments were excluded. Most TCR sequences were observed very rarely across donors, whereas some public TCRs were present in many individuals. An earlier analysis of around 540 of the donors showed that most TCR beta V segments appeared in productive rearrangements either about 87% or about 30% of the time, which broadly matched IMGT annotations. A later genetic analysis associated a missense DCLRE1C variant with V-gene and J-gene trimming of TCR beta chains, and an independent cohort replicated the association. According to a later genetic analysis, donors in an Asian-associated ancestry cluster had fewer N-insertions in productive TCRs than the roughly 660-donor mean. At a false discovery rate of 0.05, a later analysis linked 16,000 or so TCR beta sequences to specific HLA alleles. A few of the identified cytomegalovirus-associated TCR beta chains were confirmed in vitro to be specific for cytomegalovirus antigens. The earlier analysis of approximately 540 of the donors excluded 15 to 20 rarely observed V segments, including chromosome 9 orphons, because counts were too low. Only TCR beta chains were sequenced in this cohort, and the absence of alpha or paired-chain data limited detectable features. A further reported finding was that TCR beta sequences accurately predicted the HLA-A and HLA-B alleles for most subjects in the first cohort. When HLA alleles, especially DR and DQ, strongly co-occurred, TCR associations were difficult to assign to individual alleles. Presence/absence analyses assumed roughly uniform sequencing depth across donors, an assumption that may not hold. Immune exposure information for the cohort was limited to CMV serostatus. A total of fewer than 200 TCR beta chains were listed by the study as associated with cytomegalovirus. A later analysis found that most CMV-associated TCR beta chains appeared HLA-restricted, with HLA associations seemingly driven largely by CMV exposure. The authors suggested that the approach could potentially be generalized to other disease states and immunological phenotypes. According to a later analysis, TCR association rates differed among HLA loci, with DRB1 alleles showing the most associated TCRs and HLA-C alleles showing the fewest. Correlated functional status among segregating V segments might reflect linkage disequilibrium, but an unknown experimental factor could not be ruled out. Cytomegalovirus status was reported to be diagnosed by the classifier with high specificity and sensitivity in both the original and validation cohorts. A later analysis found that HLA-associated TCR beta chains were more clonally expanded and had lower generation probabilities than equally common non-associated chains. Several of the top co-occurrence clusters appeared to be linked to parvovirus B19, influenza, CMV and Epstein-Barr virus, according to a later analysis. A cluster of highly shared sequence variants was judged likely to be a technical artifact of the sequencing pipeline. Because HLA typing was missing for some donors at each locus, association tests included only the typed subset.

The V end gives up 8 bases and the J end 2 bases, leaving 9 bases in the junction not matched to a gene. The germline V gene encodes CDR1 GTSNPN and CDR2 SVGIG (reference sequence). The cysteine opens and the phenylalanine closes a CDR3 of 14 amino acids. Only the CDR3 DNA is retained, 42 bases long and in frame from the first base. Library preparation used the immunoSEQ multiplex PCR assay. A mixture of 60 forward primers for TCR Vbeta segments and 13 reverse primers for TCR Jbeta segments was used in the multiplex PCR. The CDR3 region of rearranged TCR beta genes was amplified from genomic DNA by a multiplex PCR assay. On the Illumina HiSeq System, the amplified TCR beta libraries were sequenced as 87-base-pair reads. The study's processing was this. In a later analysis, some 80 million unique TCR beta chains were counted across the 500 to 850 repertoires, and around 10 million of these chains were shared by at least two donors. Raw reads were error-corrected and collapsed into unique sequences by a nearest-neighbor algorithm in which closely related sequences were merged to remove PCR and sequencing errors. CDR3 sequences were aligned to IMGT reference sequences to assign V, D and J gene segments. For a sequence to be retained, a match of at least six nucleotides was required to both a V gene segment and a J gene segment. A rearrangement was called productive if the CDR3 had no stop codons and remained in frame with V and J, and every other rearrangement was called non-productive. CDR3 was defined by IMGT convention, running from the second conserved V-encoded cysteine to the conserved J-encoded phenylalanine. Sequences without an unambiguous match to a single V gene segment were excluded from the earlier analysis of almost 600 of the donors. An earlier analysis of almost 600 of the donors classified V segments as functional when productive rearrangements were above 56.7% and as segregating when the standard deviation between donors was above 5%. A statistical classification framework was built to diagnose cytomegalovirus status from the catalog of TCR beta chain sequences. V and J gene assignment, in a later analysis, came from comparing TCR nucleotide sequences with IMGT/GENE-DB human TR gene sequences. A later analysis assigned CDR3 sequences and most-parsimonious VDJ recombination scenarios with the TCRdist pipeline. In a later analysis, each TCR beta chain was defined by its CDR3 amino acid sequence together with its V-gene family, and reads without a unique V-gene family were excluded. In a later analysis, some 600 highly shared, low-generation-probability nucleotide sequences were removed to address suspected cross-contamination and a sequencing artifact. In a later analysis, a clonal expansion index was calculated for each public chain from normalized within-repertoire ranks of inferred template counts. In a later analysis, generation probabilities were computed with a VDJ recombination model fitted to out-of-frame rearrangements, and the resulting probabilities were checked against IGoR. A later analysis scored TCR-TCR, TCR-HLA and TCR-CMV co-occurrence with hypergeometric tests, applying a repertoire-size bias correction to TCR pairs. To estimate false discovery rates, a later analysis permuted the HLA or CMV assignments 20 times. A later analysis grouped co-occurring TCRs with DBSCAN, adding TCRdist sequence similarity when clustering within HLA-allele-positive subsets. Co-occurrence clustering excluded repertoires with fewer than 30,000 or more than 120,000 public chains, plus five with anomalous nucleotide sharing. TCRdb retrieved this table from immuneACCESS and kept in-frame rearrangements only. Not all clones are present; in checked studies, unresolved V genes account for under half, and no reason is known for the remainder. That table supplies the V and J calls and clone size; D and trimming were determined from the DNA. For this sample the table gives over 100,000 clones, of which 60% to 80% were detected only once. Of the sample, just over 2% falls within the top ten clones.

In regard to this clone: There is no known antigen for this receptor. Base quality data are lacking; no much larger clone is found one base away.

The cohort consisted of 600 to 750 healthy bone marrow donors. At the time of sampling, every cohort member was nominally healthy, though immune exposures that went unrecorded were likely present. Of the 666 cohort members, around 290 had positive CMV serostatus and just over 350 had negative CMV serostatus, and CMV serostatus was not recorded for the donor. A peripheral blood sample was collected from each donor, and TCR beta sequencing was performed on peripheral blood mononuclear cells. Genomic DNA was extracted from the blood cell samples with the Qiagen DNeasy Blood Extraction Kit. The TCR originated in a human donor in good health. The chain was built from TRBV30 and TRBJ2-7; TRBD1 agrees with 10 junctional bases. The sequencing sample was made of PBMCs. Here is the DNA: TGTGCCGGTACAACCGGGACAGGGGCCTACGAGCAGTACTTC. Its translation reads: CAGTTGTGAYEQYF. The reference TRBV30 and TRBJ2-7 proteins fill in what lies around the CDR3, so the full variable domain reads SQTIHQWPATLVQPVGSPLSLECTVEGTSNPNLYWYRQAAGRGLQLLFYSVGIGQISSEVPQNLSASRPQDRQFILSSKKLLLSDSGFYLCAGTTGTGAYEQYFGPGTRLTVT.